This entry lists 23 T cell receptor beta chains sequenced from one sample in a study of radiation and T cells in renal cell carcinoma. Time point of the sample: blood 4 weeks post-SBRT, at nephrectomy. As for treatment: 15 Gy SBRT to primary tumor, nephrectomy 4 weeks later. Sequenced by immunoSEQ multiplex PCR; TCRdb stores in-frame clones only, minus some. Here the sample spans around 100,000 clones, around 84% being singletons. The sequencing used blood, collected from a patient whose treatment included radiotherapy and nephrectomy. All receptors derive from a man between 60 and 75 years old with renal cell carcinoma.

The chain has TRBV27 and TRBJ2-7, with TRBD2 as a possible D gene (6 bases). CDR1 is MNHEY and CDR2 is SMNVEV in the germline V gene (reference sequence). The CDR3 loop spans 14 amino acids. V gave up 1 base and J gave up 3 bases, with 10 bases separating them. As DNA, the CDR3 is TGTGCCAGCAGTTTATTGGGGGGATACTACGAGCAGTACTTC. Encoded protein: CASSLLGGYYEQYF.

This sequence joins TRBV11-1 and TRBJ2-7; 12 bases align to TRBD2. CDR1 is SGHAT, CDR2 FQDESV, per germline (reference sequence). J was trimmed by 7 bases and V by 5 bases; bases with no gene match: 12. The CDR3 spans 16 residues. The CDR3 sequence is CASSPRTSGTFGEQYF. The DNA of the CDR3 is TGTGCCAGCAGCCCCCGGACTAGCGGGACCTTTGGGGAGCAGTACTTC.

This chain joins TRBV19 and TRBJ2-7, with TRBD1 matching over 10 bases. V lost 9 bases to trimming and J lost 4 bases; unmatched junction nucleotides: 3. Germline CDR1 LNHDA, CDR2 SQIVND (reference sequence). The CDR3 sequence is 12 residues long. Here the CDR3 reads CASGDRGYEQYF. In DNA form, the CDR3 reads TGTGCCAGCGGGGACAGGGGATACGAGCAGTACTTC.

The chain has TRBV11-2 and TRBJ2-5, with D possibly TRBD2 on 6 matching bases. Germline V gene sequence: CDR1 SGHAT, CDR2 FQNNGV. This CDR3 is built from 16 residues. V lost 5 bases to trimming and J lost 3 bases, with 19 bases between them. For the CDR3, the DNA is TGTGCCAGCAGCCTACCCTGGGGGAGGAGGAAAGAGACCCAGTACTTC. This gives the protein CASSLPWGRRKETQYF.

This chain joins TRBV7-9 and TRBJ2-7; 8 nucleotides align to TRBD1. Per germline, CDR1 SEHNR and CDR2 FQNEAQ (reference sequence). This CDR3 spans 14 amino acids. With 5 bases clipped from V and 1 base from J, the junction kept 4 bases outside the gene matches. The DNA for the CDR3 is TGTGCCAGCAGCACGAGACAGGGGTCCTACGAGCAGTACTTC. Translated: CASSTRQGSYEQYF.

This clone was detected only a few times. The CDR3 region is CATESTDTQYF. For the CDR3, the DNA is TGTGCCACCGAGAGCACAGATACGCAGTATTTT. The rearrangement links TRBV6-1 to TRBJ2-3; D ambiguous. CDR1 and CDR2 from the germline V gene are MNHNS and SASEGT. The CDR3 covers 11 residues. Trimming stripped 10 bases from V and 0 bases from J, with 5 bases between.

This clone has just a few counts. This chain connects TRBV10-1 to TRBJ2-5; tentatively, D is TRBD1 (5 bases). V lost 4 bases to trimming and J lost 1 base, with 7 bases between them. The CDR3 extends over 13 amino acids. The germline gives CDR1 WNHNN, CDR2 SYGVQD (reference sequence). The DNA of the CDR3 is TGCGCCAGCAGTGGACAGTTCCAAGAGACCCAGTACTTC. Translation: CASSGQFQETQYF.

The CDR3 DNA is TGTGCCAGCAGCTTACGGGTCAGTGGGGGAGAGCAGTTCTTC. This sequence encodes CASSLRVSGGEQFF. The chain links TRBV7-9 to TRBJ2-1; the D call may be TRBD1 or TRBD2 (5 bases each). CDR3 size: 14 residues. V lost 2 bases to trimming and J lost 10 bases, with 15 bases between them. The germline V gene has CDR1 SEHNR and CDR2 FQNEAQ (reference sequence).

The rearrangement joins TRBV28 to TRBJ1-2; D remains unclear. With 2 bases removed from V and 3 bases from J, the gap between germline ends came to 13 bases. The CDR3 spans 15 residues. CDR1 is MDHEN and CDR2 is SYDVKM in the germline V gene. In DNA form, the CDR3 reads TGTGCCAGCAGTTTACTCCGGGTGCCTGACTATGGCTACACCTTC. Its protein product is CASSLLRVPDYGYTF.

This chain links TRBV4-2 with TRBJ2-7; perhaps TRBD1 as D (5 bases). Deletions cut 0 bases from V and 4 bases from J, with 25 bases between. This CDR3 region has 19 residues. Germline CDR1 and CDR2: LGHNA and YNFKEQ. The CDR3 DNA reads TGTGCCAGCAGCCAAGACTACGCCGTCCCTGACAGAGACCTTTACGAGCAGTACTTC. Translated: CASSQDYAVPDRDLYEQYF.

This chain links TRBV11-3 with TRBJ2-1; 9 bases map to TRBD2. Germline trimming cut 4 bases from V and 4 bases from J; bases unmatched to any gene: 8. CDR3 size: 16 residues. From germline, CDR1 is SGHNT and CDR2 YENEEA. The CDR3 DNA reads TGTGCCAGCAGCTCTCGTACTAGCGGGCCTTACAATGAGCAGTTCTTC. It yields the protein CASSSRTSGPYNEQFF. Using reference TRBV11-3 and TRBJ2-1 for the parts outside the CDR3, the full variable domain is EAGVVQSPRYKIIEKKQPVAFWCNPISGHNTLYWYLQNLGQGPELLIRYENEEAVDDSQLPKDRFSAERLKGVDSTLKIQPAELGDSAVYLCASSSRTSGPYNEQFFGPGTRLTVL.

This clone has more than one count but fewer than ten. Here the CDR3 reads CSVEPDRGGEQYF. The DNA of the CDR3 is TGCAGCGTCGAACCGGACAGGGGCGGTGAGCAGTACTTC. The chain links TRBV29-1 to TRBJ2-7; 9 positions match TRBD1. The germline V gene has CDR1 SQVTM and CDR2 ANQGSEA. The CDR3 covers 13 residues. V lost 6 bases, J lost 7 bases, and 10 bases stayed unmatched.

V gene TRBV9 combines with J gene TRBJ2-1; unclear D gene. This CDR3 region has 15 residues. Trimming took 1 base from V and 1 from J, leaving 9 bases between them. In germline, CDR1 is SGDLS, CDR2 YYNGEE. CDR3 in DNA: TGTGCCAGCAGCGTACAGCCCCAATCCTACAATGAGCAGTTCTTC. Protein sequence: CASSVQPQSYNEQFF.

The chain employs TRBV7-2 and TRBJ2-3; 12 nucleotides line up with TRBD2. The germline CDR1 and CDR2 sequences are SGHTA and FQGNSA. The CDR3 runs to 15 residues. V gave up 5 bases and J gave up 7 bases; unmatched junction bases: 7. The CDR3 protein is CASSIGLAGTYTQYF. CDR3 nucleotides: TGTGCCAGCAGCATTGGACTAGCGGGAACTTATACGCAGTATTTT.

In DNA, the CDR3 is TGTGCCAGCAGCTTACCGGGACAGGGTCGTAACACCATATATTTT. This codes for CASSLPGQGRNTIYF. This sequence joins TRBV28 and TRBJ1-3; the match to TRBD1 covers 9 bases. Germline assignment: CDR1 MDHEN and CDR2 SYDVKM. The CDR3 has 15 residues. V lost 6 bases, J lost 7 bases, and 10 bases stayed unmatched.

This chain links TRBV6-5 with TRBJ1-3; unclear D gene. The V and J ends lost 6 bases and 4 bases respectively, with 10 bases between them. Germline V gene lookup returns CDR1 MNHEY and CDR2 SVGAGI. This CDR3 has 13 amino acids. The CDR3 protein is CASSPYLGNTIYF. The DNA for the CDR3 is TGTGCCAGCAGCCCTTACCTCGGAAACACCATATATTTT.

The gene calls are TRBV12-5 and TRBJ2-7, with D hard to call. The V gene lost 7 bases and the J gene lost 0 bases, with 13 bases spanning the gap. Germline V lookup: CDR1 LGHNT, CDR2 FRNRAP. The CDR3 length is 14 residues. In DNA form, the CDR3 reads TGTGCTAGTGCCCTGGTAATAGACTCCTACGAGCAGTACTTC. Protein product: CASALVIDSYEQYF.

The CDR3 spells CATSSRDRGTEQYF. The DNA of the CDR3 is TGTGCCACCAGCAGTCGGGACAGGGGGACCGAGCAGTACTTC. The chain uses TRBV15 and TRBJ2-7; 11 nucleotides agree with TRBD1. The V gene end was trimmed by 3 bases and the J gene end by 6 bases; junction bases not matched to a gene: 4. This CDR3 region has 14 residues. CDR1 and CDR2 (germline): LNHNV, YYDKDF (reference sequence).

V usage is TRBV7-9 and J usage is TRBJ2-2, with TRBD2 identical over 11 bases. Per the germline V gene, CDR1 is SEHNR and CDR2 is FQNEAQ (reference sequence). The CDR3 is 16 amino acids. The V and J ends lost 11 bases and 2 bases, in that order; junction bases with no gene match: 10. The CDR3, as DNA: TGTGCCTCCGGAGTTCTAGCGGGAGGAAACACCGGGGAGCTGTTTTTT. Protein product: CASGVLAGGNTGELFF.

Turning to this clone: One junction end does not reproduce the germline sequence, and a read error may be involved. The V gene is TRBV4-1, the J gene TRBJ2-7; TRBD2 agrees at 10 bases. The CDR3 runs to 15 residues. The germline V gene encodes CDR1 MGHRA and CDR2 YSYEKL. The CDR3 is CASSQAGGVGYEQYF. The CDR3 DNA sequence: TGCGCCAGCAGTCAAGCGGGAGGGGTCGGGTACGAGCAGTACTTC.

This rearrangement joins TRBV28 to TRBJ1-2, with 8 bases that match TRBD1. V shed 7 bases and J 0 bases; nucleotides not matched to a gene: 7. This CDR3 spans 15 amino acids. Germline assignment: CDR1 MDHEN and CDR2 SYDVKM. Here the CDR3 DNA reads TGTGCCAGCACTCAACAGGGGGGCCCTAACTATGGCTACACCTTC. It specifies CASTQQGGPNYGYTF.

V usage is TRBV18 and J usage is TRBJ1-1, with no clear D. The CDR3 runs 12 residues. CDR1 is KGHSH, CDR2 LQKENI, per germline. V was cut by 3 bases and J by 9 bases, with 11 bases left in between. CDR3 nucleotides: TGTGCCAGCTCACCGGCACAAGCCCAAGCTTTCTTT. It is translated as CASSPAQAQAFF.

The V call is TRBV7-9, the J call TRBJ2-5, with a weak D call TRBD2 (5 bases). This CDR3 has 14 residues. V lost 1 base, J lost 3 bases, and 9 bases lay in between. The germline V gene encodes CDR1 SEHNR and CDR2 FQNEAQ (reference sequence). Here the CDR3 reads CASSLVQAEETQYF. The CDR3 DNA follows: TGTGCCAGCAGCTTAGTGCAAGCGGAAGAGACCCAGTACTTC.